Below are 4 T cell receptor beta chains sequenced from a single sample in a study of cytomegalovirus exposure and HLA in healthy donors. PCR was performed using 60 Vbeta and 13 Jbeta primers. Here immunoSEQ multiplex PCR was the method, and the copy in TCRdb shows in-frame clones only, minus some. The sample comprises fewer than 250,000 clones, 70% to 90% of which are singletons, and 2.5% to 3% rests with the top ten. Sequenced sample: PBMCs. All receptors derive from a man aged 25 to 40 in good health and CMV-seronegative.

J is TRBJ2-3 and V is TRBV27, with D possibly TRBD2 on 6 matching bases. The CDR3 is 14 amino acids. With 5 bases removed from V and 5 bases from J, the gap between germline ends came to 14 bases. Germline assignment: CDR1 MNHEY and CDR2 SMNVEV (reference sequence). The CDR3 loop is CASSLVVGGDTQYF. CDR3 nucleotides: TGTGCCAGCAGTCTCGTTGTCGGGGGAGATACGCAGTATTTT.

The chain carries TRBV27 and TRBJ2-1; 10 bases are a match to TRBD2. The trim removed 3 bases at V and 0 bases at J, leaving 8 bases unmatched. In germline, CDR1 is MNHEY, CDR2 SMNVEV (reference sequence). This CDR3 has 18 amino acids. CDR3 in DNA: TGTGCCAGCAGTTTGCTAGCGGGGGTTATAAGCTCCTACAATGAGCAGTTCTTC. Amino acid sequence: CASSLLAGVISSYNEQFF.

The chain uses TRBV6-1 and TRBJ1-4; TRBD1 matches at 10 bases. The CDR3 is 14 amino acids. Germline CDR1 is MNHNS and CDR2 is SASEGT. V shed 7 bases, J shed 7 bases, and the junction held 6 bases outside the gene matches. CDR3 loop: CASIDGTGVEKLFF. The CDR3 nucleotides read TGTGCCAGCATTGACGGGACAGGGGTTGAAAAACTGTTTTTT.

The V and J genes are TRBV9 and TRBJ1-6; D gene uncertain. The CDR3 sequence is 14 residues long. Per germline, CDR1 SGDLS and CDR2 YYNGEE. V was clipped by 2 bases and J by 9 bases, with 12 bases between them. This chain's CDR3 is CASSVTDWGSPLHF. DNA for the CDR3: TGTGCCAGCAGCGTGACGGACTGGGGTTCACCCCTCCACTTT.